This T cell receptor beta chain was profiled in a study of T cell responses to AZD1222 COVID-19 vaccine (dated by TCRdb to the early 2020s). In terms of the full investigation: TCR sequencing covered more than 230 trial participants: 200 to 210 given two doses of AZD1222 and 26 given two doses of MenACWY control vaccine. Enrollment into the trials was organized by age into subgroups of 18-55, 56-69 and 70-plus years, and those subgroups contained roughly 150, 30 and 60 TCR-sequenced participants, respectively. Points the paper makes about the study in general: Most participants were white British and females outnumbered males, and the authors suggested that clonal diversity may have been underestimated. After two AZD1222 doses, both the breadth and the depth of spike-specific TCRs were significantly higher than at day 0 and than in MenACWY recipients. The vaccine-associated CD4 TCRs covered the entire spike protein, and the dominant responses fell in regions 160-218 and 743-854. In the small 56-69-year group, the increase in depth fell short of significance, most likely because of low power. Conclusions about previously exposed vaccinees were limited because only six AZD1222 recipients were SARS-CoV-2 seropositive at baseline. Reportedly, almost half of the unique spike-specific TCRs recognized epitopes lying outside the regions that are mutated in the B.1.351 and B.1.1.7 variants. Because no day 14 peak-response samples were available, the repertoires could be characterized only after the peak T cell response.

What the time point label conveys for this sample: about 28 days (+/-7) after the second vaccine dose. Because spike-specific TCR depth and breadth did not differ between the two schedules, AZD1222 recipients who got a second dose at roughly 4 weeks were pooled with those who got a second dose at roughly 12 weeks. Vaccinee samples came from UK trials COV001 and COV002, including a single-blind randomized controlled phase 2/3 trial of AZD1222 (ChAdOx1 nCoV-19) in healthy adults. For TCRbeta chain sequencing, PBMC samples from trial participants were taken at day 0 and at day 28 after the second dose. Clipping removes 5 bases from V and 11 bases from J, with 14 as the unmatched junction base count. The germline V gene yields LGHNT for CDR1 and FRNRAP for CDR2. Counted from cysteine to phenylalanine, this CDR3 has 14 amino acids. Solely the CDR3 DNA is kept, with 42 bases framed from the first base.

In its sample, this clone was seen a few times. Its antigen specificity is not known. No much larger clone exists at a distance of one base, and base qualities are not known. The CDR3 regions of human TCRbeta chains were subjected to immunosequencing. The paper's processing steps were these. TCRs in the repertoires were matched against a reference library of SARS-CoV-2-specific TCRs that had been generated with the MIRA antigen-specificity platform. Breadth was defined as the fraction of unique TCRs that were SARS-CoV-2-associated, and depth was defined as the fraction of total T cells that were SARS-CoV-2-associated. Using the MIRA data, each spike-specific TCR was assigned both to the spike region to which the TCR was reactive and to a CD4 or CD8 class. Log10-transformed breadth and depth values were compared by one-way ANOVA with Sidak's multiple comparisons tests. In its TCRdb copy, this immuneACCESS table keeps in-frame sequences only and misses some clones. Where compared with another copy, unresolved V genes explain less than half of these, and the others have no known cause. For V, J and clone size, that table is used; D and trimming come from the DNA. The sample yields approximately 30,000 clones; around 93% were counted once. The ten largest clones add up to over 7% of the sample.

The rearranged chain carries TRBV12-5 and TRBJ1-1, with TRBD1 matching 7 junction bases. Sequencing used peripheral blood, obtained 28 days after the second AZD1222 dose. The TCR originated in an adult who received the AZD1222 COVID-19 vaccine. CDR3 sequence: CASGPPGTAAPAFF. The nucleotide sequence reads TGTGCTAGTGGTCCTCCCGGGACAGCAGCCCCCGCTTTCTTT.